What follows are 12 T cell receptor beta chains derived from one specimen sequenced in a study of neoadjuvant anti-PD-1 for oral cavity cancer. As for time point: after neoadjuvant nivolumab, at surgical resection. TCRdb keeps only in-frame clones here, not all; method: immunoSEQ multiplex PCR. The data hold around 13,000 clones, with under 80% observed a single time. This specimen was PBMCs, taken after nivolumab (anti-PD-1) treatment. The receptors were gathered from a person aged 40 to 85 with oral cavity squamous cell carcinoma.

The chain joins TRBV18 to TRBJ1-2; the D is unclear. In germline, CDR1 is KGHSH, CDR2 LQKENI. This CDR3 spans 13 amino acids. V was shortened by 3 bases and J by 5 bases, with 10 bases between the two germline ends. The CDR3 nucleotides are TGTGCCAGCTCACCCGACCAGTGGTATGGCTACACCTTC. Its protein is CASSPDQWYGYTF.

The chain links TRBV6-4 to TRBJ2-3; no clear D gene. The V gene lost 4 bases and the J gene lost 6 bases, with 11 bases spanning the gap. The germline gives CDR1 MRHNA, CDR2 SNTAGT. The CDR3 consists of 13 residues. CDR3 DNA sequence: TGTGCCAGCAGTGTGGAGCTCCGTGATACGCAGTATTTT. Encoded protein: CASSVELRDTQYF.

The chain recombines TRBV5-1 with TRBJ1-2, with D hard to call. CDR3 size: 13 residues. Germline assignment: CDR1 SGHRS and CDR2 YFSETQ. V lost 2 bases and J lost 4, with 9 bases in between. The CDR3 region has the DNA TGCGCCAGCAGCTTTGAGCAGAGCTATGGCTACACCTTC. This gives the protein CASSFEQSYGYTF.

This chain links TRBV5-8 with TRBJ2-1, with 9 positions matching TRBD1. This CDR3 spans 15 amino acids. V lost 4 bases and J lost 6; bases outside the gene matches: 8. Germline loops: CDR1 SGHTS, CDR2 YDEGEE. CDR3 sequence reads: CASSHGTGQSNEQFF. In nucleotides, the CDR3 is TGTGCCAGCAGCCACGGGACAGGGCAGAGCAATGAGCAGTTCTTC.

The chain couples TRBV7-8 to TRBJ1-1; the D gene is possibly TRBD1 (5 bases). V lost 7 bases to trimming and J lost 0 bases, with 15 bases between them. CDR1 SGHVS and CDR2 FQNEAQ come from the germline V gene. There are 15 residues in the CDR3. In nucleotides, the CDR3 is TGTGCCAGCACCGTAGAGTCGACAGTGAACACTGAAGCTTTCTTT. It is translated as CASTVESTVNTEAFF. Looking up the rest from reference TRBV7-8 and TRBJ1-1 gives the full variable domain: GAGVSQSPRYKVAKRGQDVALRCDPISGHVSLFWYQQALGQGPEFLTYFQNEAQLDKSGLPSDRFFAERPEGSVSTLKIQRTQQEDSAVYLCASTVESTVNTEAFFGQGTRLTVV.

The chain uses TRBV2 and TRBJ2-4; the D gene is possibly TRBD2 (5 bases). V was trimmed by 7 bases and J by 7 bases, leaving 20 bases between them. There are 15 residues in the CDR3. CDR1 SNHLY and CDR2 FYNNEI come from the germline V gene. Here the CDR3 DNA reads TGTGCCAGCACCAAGGGAGCGAACACGATCAACATTCAGTACTTC. It encodes CASTKGANTINIQYF.

The V and J genes are TRBV6-1 and TRBJ2-3; D may be TRBD1 or TRBD2 (5 bases each). CDR3 size: 16 residues. Looked up from germline, CDR1 is MNHNS and CDR2 is SASEGT. Trimming left V 2 bases short and J 4 bases short, with 16 bases between. The CDR3 nucleotides read TGTGCCAGCAGTGAATTCAACTTGGGGGTCGCAGATACGCAGTATTTT. Translation: CASSEFNLGVADTQYF.

CDR3 DNA sequence: TGTGCCTGGAGCGTAGTGGATGAAAAACTGTTTTTT. Its translation: CAWSVVDEKLFF. This rearrangement joins TRBV30 to TRBJ1-4, with D hard to call. Trimming took off 3 bases at V and 6 bases at J, with 8 bases between the two ends. Germline assignment: CDR1 GTSNPN and CDR2 SVGIG (reference sequence). This CDR3 is 12 amino acids long.

The J gene is TRBJ1-5, the V gene TRBV5-4; D uncertain. The V gene's germline CDR1 is SGHNT and CDR2 YYREEE (reference sequence). The V and J ends lost 4 bases and 3 bases respectively, with 11 bases between them. The CDR3 sequence is 14 residues long. The CDR3 DNA sequence: TGTGCCAGCAGCCCGGACCCAATCAATCAGCCCCAGCATTTT. Translated: CASSPDPINQPQHF.

This clone occurred once. J is TRBJ2-3 and V is TRBV11-2; 7 bases agree with TRBD2. CDR3 size: 16 residues. Per the germline V gene, CDR1 is SGHAT and CDR2 is FQNNGV. J lost 0 bases, V lost 1 base, and 4 bases had no gene match. As DNA, the CDR3 is TGTGCCAGCAGCTTAGGAGTTAGCGGGAGCACAGATACGCAGTATTTT. Translated: CASSLGVSGSTDTQYF.

This clone was observed once. J is TRBJ1-5 and V is TRBV15; a possible D gene is TRBD1 (6 bases). Germline V gene data show CDR1 as LNHNV and CDR2 as YYDKDF (reference sequence). The CDR3 is made up of 18 amino acids. Trimming took off 1 base at V and 1 base at J, with 17 bases between the two ends. The CDR3 nucleotides read TGTGCCACCAGCAGAGCCATCAGGGGATGGGGCAGCAATCAGCCCCAGCATTTT. Its protein is CATSRAIRGWGSNQPQHF.

The rearrangement links TRBV30 to TRBJ2-1; D is undetermined. Germline loops: CDR1 GTSNPN, CDR2 SVGIG (reference sequence). V dropped 5 bases and J dropped 5 bases, with 7 bases sitting between them. The CDR3 consists of 11 residues. This CDR3 is CAWGYNNEQFF. CDR3 sequence (DNA): TGTGCCTGGGGTTATAACAATGAGCAGTTCTTC.